The 14 T cell receptor beta chains below all came from one sample that was sequenced in a study of blood T cell repertoires in COVID-19. The assay was immunoSEQ multiplex PCR, and TCRdb's table has in-frame clones only and misses some. The data hold about 280,000 clones, with about nine tenths observed a single time. Material for sequencing was peripheral blood. These receptor sequences come from a woman in her thirties with active or convalescent COVID-19.

The rearrangement links TRBV3-1 (or the pseudogene TRBV3-2) to TRBJ2-3; D uncertain. Germline assignment: CDR1 LGHDT and CDR2 YNNKEL (reference sequence). The CDR3 loop spans 16 amino acids. V lost 0 bases, J lost 4 bases, and 14 bases lay in between. The CDR3 loop is CASSQDGVGLADTQYF. CDR3 DNA sequence: TGTGCCAGCAGCCAAGACGGAGTAGGCCTTGCAGATACGCAGTATTTT.

This chain joins TRBV1 and TRBJ1-6; TRBD1, the D gene given by the table, was not confirmed from the DNA. TRBV1 is a recognized pseudogene. The CDR3 covers 16 residues. CDR3 region: CTSSQLQGSNSSPLHF. CDR3 bases: TGCACCAGCAGCCAATTACAGGGTTCTAATAGTTCACCCCTCCACTTT.

The V and J genes are TRBV30 and TRBJ1-1; D ambiguous. This CDR3 is built from 12 residues. Germline assignment: CDR1 GTSNPN and CDR2 SVGIG (reference sequence). V was cut by 1 base and J by 8 bases, with 11 bases left in between. CDR3 in amino acids: CAWSANGNEAFF. CDR3 coding DNA: TGTGCCTGGAGTGCCAACGGGAACGAAGCTTTCTTT.

The chain uses TRBV9 and TRBJ2-7; maybe TRBD1 (9 bases). Germline V gene data show CDR1 as SGDLS and CDR2 as YYNGEE. This CDR3 has 16 amino acids. The germline V and J ends were trimmed by 4 bases and 2 bases, with 19 bases remaining between them. DNA for the CDR3: TGTGCCAGCAGCCGGGAGGGACAGGGATGGACCTACGAGCAGTACTTC. It specifies CASSREGQGWTYEQYF.

This clone was seen a single time. The CDR3 reads CASSRTSGGLDEQFF. DNA of the CDR3: TGTGCCAGCAGCCGGACTAGCGGGGGGCTGGATGAGCAGTTCTTC. This chain links TRBV7-2 with TRBJ2-1, with 14 bases matching TRBD2. CDR1 is SGHTA and CDR2 is FQGNSA in the germline V gene. The CDR3 has 15 residues. Trimming removed 5 bases from V and 8 bases from J; junction bases left unmatched: 5.

This sequence joins TRBV6-5 and TRBJ1-4; possibly TRBD1 for D (6 bases). V lost 2 bases to trimming and J lost 10 bases, with 14 bases between them. Germline V gene sequence: CDR1 MNHEY, CDR2 SVGAGI. The CDR3 has 14 residues. CDR3 in amino acids: CASSYEQGLGKLFF. CDR3 nucleotide sequence: TGTGCCAGCAGTTACGAGCAGGGGTTGGGAAAACTGTTTTTT.

This sequence joins TRBV15 and TRBJ1-2, with 7 bases matching TRBD1. The CDR3 runs to 17 residues. Germline CDR1 is LNHNV and CDR2 is YYDKDF (reference sequence). The V segment lost 5 bases and the J segment 4 bases; nucleotides outside the gene matches: 16. In DNA, the CDR3 is TGTGCCACCAGCGTAGACCGACAGGGCCTACGGGGCTATGGCTACACCTTC. Protein sequence: CATSVDRQGLRGYGYTF.

The rearrangement joins TRBV3-1 (or the pseudogene TRBV3-2) to TRBJ2-3; unclear D gene. Trimming stripped 4 bases from V and 5 bases from J, with 4 bases between. CDR1 and CDR2 from the germline V gene are LGHDT and YNNKEL (reference sequence). CDR3 size: 11 residues. Written as DNA, the CDR3 is TGTGCCAGCAGCCGAGGAGATACGCAGTATTTT. Translated, it gives CASSRGDTQYF.

The table lists this clone with a count of one. This chain connects TRBV7-9 to TRBJ2-1; TRBD1 aligns across 8 bases. Germline V gene data show CDR1 as SEHNR and CDR2 as FQNEAQ (reference sequence). The junction had 8 bases not matched to a gene; V was cut back by 5 bases and J by 5 bases. CDR3 length: 15 amino acids. The CDR3 region is CASSPRGQANNEQFF. In DNA form, the CDR3 reads TGTGCCAGCAGCCCGAGGGGACAGGCAAACAATGAGCAGTTCTTC.

This chain joins TRBV4-1 and TRBJ2-3; 8 bases match TRBD2. J lost 5 bases, V lost 1 base, and 11 bases had no gene match. The CDR3 is 17 amino acids. Germline V CDR1 and CDR2: MGHRA, YSYEKL. In DNA form, the CDR3 reads TGCGCCAGCAGCCAAGTTGCGAGCGGGGGTCGTGGAGATACGCAGTATTTT. Amino acids: CASSQVASGGRGDTQYF.

J is TRBJ2-7 and V is TRBV5-4, with 10 positions matching TRBD1. V was pared by 3 bases and J by 2 bases, with 5 bases of the junction left unmatched. This CDR3 spans 15 amino acids. CDR1 is SGHNT, CDR2 YYREEE, per germline (reference sequence). DNA for the CDR3: TGTGCCAGCAGCTGGGGGACAGGGGCTACCTACGAGCAGTACTTC. It encodes CASSWGTGATYEQYF. The variable domain in full, with the rest retrieved from reference TRBV5-4 and TRBJ2-7, is ETGVTQSPTHLIKTRGQQVTLRCSSQSGHNTVSWYQQALGQGPQFIFQYYREEENGRGNFPPRFSGLQFPNYSSELNVNALELDDSALYLCASSWGTGATYEQYFGPGTRLTVT.

The genes are TRBV18 and TRBJ1-1, with a possible D match to TRBD1 (6 bases). Trimming shortened V by 5 bases and J by 1 base, and 8 bases separated the two germline ends. The CDR3 is made up of 13 amino acids. Germline-derived CDR1 and CDR2 are KGHSH and LQKENI. The CDR3 DNA reads TGTGCCAGCTCAGGACAGACGAACACTGAAGCTTTCTTT. It codes for CASSGQTNTEAFF.

The J gene is TRBJ2-7, the V gene TRBV7-3, with D maybe TRBD2 (6 bases). Germline CDR1 is SGHTA and CDR2 is FQGTGA. The CDR3 contains 15 residues. Deletions cut 3 bases from V and 1 base from J, with 13 bases between. The CDR3 reads CASSFLAGSSYEQYF. In nucleotides, the CDR3 is TGTGCCAGCAGCTTTCTCGCGGGGAGTTCCTACGAGCAGTACTTC.

This clone was counted once. The CDR3 loop reads CASSQGSGVTGDTQYF. In DNA form, the CDR3 reads TGTGCCAGCAGTCAGGGATCGGGGGTCACCGGGGATACGCAGTATTTT. The chain carries TRBV3-1 (or the pseudogene TRBV3-2) and TRBJ2-3; D possibly corresponds to TRBD2 (6 bases). CDR1 LGHDT and CDR2 YNNKEL come from the germline V gene (reference sequence). Deletions cut 6 bases from V and 6 bases from J, with 22 bases between. The CDR3 is 16 amino acids.